The entry that follows covers one T cell receptor beta chain sequence. Its specificity is not known. The germline gene is not matched at one end of the junction; a read error may be the cause. The library came from three nested PCR rounds adapted from ARM-PCR protocols. One entry per CDR3 protein, called by TCRdb with MiXCR from the multiplex PCR reads. The sample lists roughly 49,000 distinct CDR3 sequences, 74% occurring once. This entry comes from a study of tumor and adjacent non-tumor tissue in lung cancer. About the study: Patients were aged about 30 to 80, approximately 11 men and about five women, stage I to III. About 4.2 million productive TCRbeta reads were obtained per sample on average. Findings and limits, study-wide: Top 100 clones took a larger repertoire share in normal lung.

No cell sorting was done before RNA was extracted from the tissue. More than 3 cm separated this lung sample from the edge of the tumor. Donors were chemotherapy-naive, newly diagnosed lung cancer surgical patients in China, August–late 2014. The sample consisted of distant non-tumor lung tissue. The sequence came from a woman aged 55-70 years with non-small cell lung cancer.

The CDR3 protein is CANSEIREFHEQYF. CDR3 nucleotide sequence: TGTGCCAACAGTGAAATTAGGGAATTCCACGAGCAGTACTTC. This sequence joins TRBV2 and TRBJ2-7; no firm D call. The length of the CDR3 is 14 residues. The V gene's germline CDR1 is SNHLY and CDR2 FYNNEI.